A selection of T cell receptor beta chains follows, all from one sample in a study of T-cell reconstitution after alpha-beta-depleted transplantation in children. TCRdb independently ran MiXCR on the PCR reads; one entry per CDR3 protein. This sample carries under 85,000 distinct CDR3 sequences, 15% to 20% of them seen once, and the ten largest clones take 45% to 55%. Sequences were derived from PBMCs, mostly from graft donor cells, sampled 360 days after TCRalphabeta/CD19-depleted stem cell transplant. These receptor sequences come from a male patient under 10 years old who had a stem cell transplant for acute lymphoblastic leukemia, so the T cells may come from the graft donor. The CDR3 runs from the conserved cysteine through the conserved F or W. Each record gives: CDR3 DNA, CDR3 protein, J gene, clone size, V gene, D gene. D genes are given only for firm matches. Size values are once, few and many counts, or a class for expanded clones, and some rows have none.

CDR3 DNA: TGTGCCAGCAGCTTAGCTAGGTCTGGAGGGGGGGAGACCCAGTACTTC; CDR3 protein: CASSLARSGGGETQYF; J gene: TRBJ2-5; clone size: many; V gene: TRBV7-9; D gene: NA
CDR3 DNA: TGTGCCAGCAGTGAGGACGGATGGAACACTGAAGCTTTCTTT; CDR3 protein: CASSEDGWNTEAFF; J gene: TRBJ1-1; clone size: few; V gene: TRBV25-1; D gene: NA
CDR3 DNA: TGTGCCAGCTTCCAGGGAGGGTTTAAGGTCACTGAAGCTTTCTTT; CDR3 protein: CASFQGGFKVTEAFF; J gene: TRBJ1-1; clone size: NA; V gene: TRBV12-3/TRBV12-4; D gene: NA
CDR3 DNA: TGTGCCAGCAGCCTAGGACAATGGGAACGCAATGAGCAGTTCTTC; CDR3 protein: CASSLGQWERNEQFF; J gene: TRBJ2-1; clone size: many; V gene: TRBV6-5; D gene: NA
CDR3 DNA: TGTGCCAGCACCTCCGGGCCTAGCATCGCGCTATCCTACGAGCAGTACTTC; CDR3 protein: CASTSGPSIALSYEQYF; J gene: TRBJ2-7; clone size: NA; V gene: TRBV12-3/TRBV12-4; D gene: NA
CDR3 DNA: TGTGCCAGCAGTTTAGGCACTAGCGGATTCACAGATACGCAGTATTTT; CDR3 protein: CASSLGTSGFTDTQYF; J gene: TRBJ2-3; clone size: few; V gene: TRBV28; D gene: TRBD2
CDR3 DNA: TGTGCCAGCAGACGTGGGGGGATCGGGGAGCTGTTTTTT; CDR3 protein: CASRRGGIGELFF; J gene: TRBJ2-2; clone size: NA; V gene: TRBV11-3; D gene: NA
CDR3 DNA: TGCAGTGCTAGGGGACAGAGGTCCTACGAGCAGTACTTC; CDR3 protein: CSARGQRSYEQYF; J gene: TRBJ2-7; clone size: NA; V gene: TRBV20-1; D gene: TRBD1
CDR3 DNA: TGCGCCAGCAGCCAAACCGAGGGGTTGAACATTCAGTACTTC; CDR3 protein: CASSQTEGLNIQYF; J gene: TRBJ2-4; clone size: NA; V gene: TRBV4-1; D gene: NA
CDR3 DNA: TGCGCCAGCAGCTTGGGTGGCAGGGGTAATTCACCCCTCCACTTT; CDR3 protein: CASSLGGRGNSPLHF; J gene: TRBJ1-6; clone size: NA; V gene: TRBV5-1; D gene: NA
CDR3 DNA: TGTGCCAGCAGGACCGGGACTCACCACAATGAGCAGTTCTTC; CDR3 protein: CASRTGTHHNEQFF; J gene: TRBJ2-1; clone size: NA; V gene: TRBV11-3; D gene: NA
CDR3 DNA: TGTGCCAGCAGTTTTGACAGGGGCAGGGATACGCAGTATTTT; CDR3 protein: CASSFDRGRDTQYF; J gene: TRBJ2-3; clone size: few; V gene: TRBV6-5; D gene: TRBD1
CDR3 DNA: TGTGCCAGCAGCTGGTTAGCGGGAGAGTCGTTTGATACGCAGTATTTT; CDR3 protein: CASSWLAGESFDTQYF; J gene: TRBJ2-3; clone size: NA; V gene: TRBV11-2; D gene: TRBD2
CDR3 DNA: TGTGCCAGCAGCGCTCACGGGACAGGCACTTCAGATACGCAGTATTTT; CDR3 protein: CASSAHGTGTSDTQYF; J gene: TRBJ2-3; clone size: NA; V gene: TRBV7-9; D gene: TRBD1
CDR3 DNA: TGCGCCAGCAGCCTCCGACAGGGCACAGATACGCAGTATTTT; CDR3 protein: CASSLRQGTDTQYF; J gene: TRBJ2-3; clone size: NA; V gene: TRBV5-1; D gene: NA
CDR3 DNA: TGTGCCACCAGACTAGCGGGAGGGAGCACCGGGGAGCTGTTTTTT; CDR3 protein: CATRLAGGSTGELFF; J gene: TRBJ2-2; clone size: NA; V gene: TRBV24-1; D gene: TRBD2
CDR3 DNA: TGCAGTGCCCCAACGACAGGACTCACTGAAGCTTTCTTT; CDR3 protein: CSAPTTGLTEAFF; J gene: TRBJ1-1; clone size: NA; V gene: TRBV20-1; D gene: NA
CDR3 DNA: TGCGCCAGCAGCTGGGCAGACAGGGGGGACGAGCAGTACTTC; CDR3 protein: CASSWADRGDEQYF; J gene: TRBJ2-7; clone size: NA; V gene: TRBV5-1; D gene: TRBD1
CDR3 DNA: TGTGCCACCCGGCTAGCGGTGTACAATGAGCAGTTCTTC; CDR3 protein: CATRLAVYNEQFF; J gene: TRBJ2-1; clone size: NA; V gene: TRBV24-1; D gene: TRBD2
CDR3 DNA: TGTGCCATCAGGAAGGGACAGGCTGGTTACAGAGCCAAAAACATTCAGTACTTC; CDR3 protein: CAIRKGQAGYRAKNIQYF; J gene: TRBJ2-4; clone size: NA; V gene: TRBV10-3; D gene: TRBD1
CDR3 DNA: TGTGCCAGCCGACTTGGGAGCTCCTACAATGAGCAGTTCTTC; CDR3 protein: CASRLGSSYNEQFF; J gene: TRBJ2-1; clone size: NA; V gene: TRBV27; D gene: NA
CDR3 DNA: TGTGCCAGTAGTATAGAACACATTTATTATGGACAGGGAGGGATGAACACTGAAGCTTTCTTT; CDR3 protein: CASSIEHIYYGQGGMNTEAFF; J gene: TRBJ1-1; clone size: NA; V gene: TRBV19; D gene: TRBD1
CDR3 DNA: TGTGCCAGCAGCCGAAGAGGGGTCACTGAAGCTTTCTTT; CDR3 protein: CASSRRGVTEAFF; J gene: TRBJ1-1; clone size: few; V gene: TRBV3-1; D gene: NA
CDR3 DNA: TGCGCCAGCAGCCTCCGAGACAGAGTAGGGAGCAACACTGAAGCTTTCTTT; CDR3 protein: CASSLRDRVGSNTEAFF; J gene: TRBJ1-1; clone size: few; V gene: TRBV4-1; D gene: NA
CDR3 DNA: TGTGCCAGCAGTCCCCATGGTGGGGCTTGGAGGGAGCAGTTCTTC; CDR3 protein: CASSPHGGAWREQFF; J gene: TRBJ2-1; clone size: few; V gene: TRBV12-3/TRBV12-4; D gene: NA
CDR3 DNA: TGCGCCAGCAGCTTGGGAGGGGGCACAGATACGCAGTATTTT; CDR3 protein: CASSLGGGTDTQYF; J gene: TRBJ2-3; clone size: few; V gene: TRBV5-1; D gene: NA
CDR3 DNA: TGCGCCAGCCGTCCGGTGAGCGGAACAAATGAGCAGTTCTTC; CDR3 protein: CASRPVSGTNEQFF; J gene: TRBJ2-1; clone size: once; V gene: TRBV5-1; D gene: NA
CDR3 DNA: TGTGCCAGCAGTCCCTCCTTCGGACTAGCGGGAACTAACACCGGGGAGCTGTTTTTT; CDR3 protein: CASSPSFGLAGTNTGELFF; J gene: TRBJ2-2; clone size: NA; V gene: TRBV6-4; D gene: TRBD2